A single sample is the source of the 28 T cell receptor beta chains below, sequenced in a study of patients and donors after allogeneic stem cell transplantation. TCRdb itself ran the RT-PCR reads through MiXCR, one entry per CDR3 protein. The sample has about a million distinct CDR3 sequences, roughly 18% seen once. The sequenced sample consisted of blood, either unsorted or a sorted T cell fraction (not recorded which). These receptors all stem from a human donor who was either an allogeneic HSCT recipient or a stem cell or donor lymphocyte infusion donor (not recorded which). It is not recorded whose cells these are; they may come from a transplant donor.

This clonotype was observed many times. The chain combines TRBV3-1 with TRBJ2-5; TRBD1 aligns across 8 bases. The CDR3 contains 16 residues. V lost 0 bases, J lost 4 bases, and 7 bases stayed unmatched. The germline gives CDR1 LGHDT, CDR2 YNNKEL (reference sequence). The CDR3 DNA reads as TGTGCCAGCAGCCAAGATCTAACGGACAGGGTAGAGACCCAGTACTTC. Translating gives CASSQDLTDRVETQYF.

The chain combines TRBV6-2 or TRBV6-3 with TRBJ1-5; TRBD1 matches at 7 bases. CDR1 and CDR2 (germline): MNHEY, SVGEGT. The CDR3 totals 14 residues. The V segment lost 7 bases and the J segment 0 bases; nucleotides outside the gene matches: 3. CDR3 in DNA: TGTGCCAGCAACAGGGGCGATAGCAATCAGCCCCAGCATTTT. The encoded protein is CASNRGDSNQPQHF.

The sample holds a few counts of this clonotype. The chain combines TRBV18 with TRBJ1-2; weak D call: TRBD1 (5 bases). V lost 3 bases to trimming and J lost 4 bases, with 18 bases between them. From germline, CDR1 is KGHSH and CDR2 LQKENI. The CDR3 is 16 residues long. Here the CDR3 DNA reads TGTGCCAGCTCACCCACCCCCGACAGATCTCGCTATGGCTACACCTTC. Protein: CASSPTPDRSRYGYTF. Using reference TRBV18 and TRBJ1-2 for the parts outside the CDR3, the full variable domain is NAGVMQNPRHLVRRRGQEARLRCSPMKGHSHVYWYRQLPEEGLKFMVYLQKENIIDESGMPKERFSAEFPKEGPSILRIQQVVRGDSAAYFCASSPTPDRSRYGYTFGSGTRLTVV.

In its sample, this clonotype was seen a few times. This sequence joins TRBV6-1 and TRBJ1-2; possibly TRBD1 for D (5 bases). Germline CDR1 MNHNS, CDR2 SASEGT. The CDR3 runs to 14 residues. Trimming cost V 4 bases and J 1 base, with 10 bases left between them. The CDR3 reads CASSAKTVNYGYTF. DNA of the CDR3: TGTGCCAGCAGTGCAAAGACAGTTAACTATGGCTACACCTTC.

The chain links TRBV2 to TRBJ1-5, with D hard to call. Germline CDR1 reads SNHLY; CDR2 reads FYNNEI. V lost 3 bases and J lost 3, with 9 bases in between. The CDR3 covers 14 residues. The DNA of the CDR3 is TGTGCCAGCAGTGACCCACGCGTCAATCAGCCCCAGCATTTT. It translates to CASSDPRVNQPQHF.

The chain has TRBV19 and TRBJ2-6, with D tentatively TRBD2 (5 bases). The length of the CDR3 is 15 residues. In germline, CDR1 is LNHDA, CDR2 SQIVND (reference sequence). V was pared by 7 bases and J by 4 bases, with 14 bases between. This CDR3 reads CASKGRTGGANVLTF. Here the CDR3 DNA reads TGTGCCAGTAAGGGAAGAACGGGAGGGGCCAACGTCCTGACTTTC. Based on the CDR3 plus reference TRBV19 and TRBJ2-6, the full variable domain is DGGITQSPKYLFRKEGQNVTLSCEQNLNHDAMYWYRQDPGQGLRLIYYSQIVNDFQKGDIAEGYSVSREKKESFPLTVTSAQKNPTAFYLCASKGRTGGANVLTFGAGSRLTVL.

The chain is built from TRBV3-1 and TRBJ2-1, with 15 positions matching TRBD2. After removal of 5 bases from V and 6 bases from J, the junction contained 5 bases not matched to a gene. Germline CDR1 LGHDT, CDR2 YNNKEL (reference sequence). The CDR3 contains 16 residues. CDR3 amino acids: CASSKRTSGRVNEQFF. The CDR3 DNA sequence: TGTGCCAGCAGCAAAAGGACTAGCGGGAGGGTCAATGAGCAGTTCTTC.

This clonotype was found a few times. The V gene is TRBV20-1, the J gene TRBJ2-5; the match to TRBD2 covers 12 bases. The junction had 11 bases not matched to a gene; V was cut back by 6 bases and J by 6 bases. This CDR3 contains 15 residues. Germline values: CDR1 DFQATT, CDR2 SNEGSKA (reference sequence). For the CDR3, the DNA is TGCAGTGCCATTTCTAGCGGGGGGGCCGGGAAGACCCAGTACTTC. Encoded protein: CSAISSGGAGKTQYF.

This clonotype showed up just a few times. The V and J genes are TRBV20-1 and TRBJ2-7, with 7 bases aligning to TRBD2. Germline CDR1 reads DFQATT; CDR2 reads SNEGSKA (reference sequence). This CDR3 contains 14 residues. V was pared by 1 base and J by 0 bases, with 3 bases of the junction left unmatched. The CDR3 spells CSARVGGSSYEQYF. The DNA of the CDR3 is TGCAGTGCTAGAGTGGGCGGGAGCTCCTACGAGCAGTACTTC.

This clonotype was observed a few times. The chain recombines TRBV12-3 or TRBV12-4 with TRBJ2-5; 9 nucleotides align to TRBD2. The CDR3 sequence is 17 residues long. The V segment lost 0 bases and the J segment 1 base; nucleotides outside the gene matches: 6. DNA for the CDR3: TGTGCCAGCAGTTTAGCGTTACGGACTAGCGTCCAAGAGACCCAGTACTTC. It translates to CASSLALRTSVQETQYF.

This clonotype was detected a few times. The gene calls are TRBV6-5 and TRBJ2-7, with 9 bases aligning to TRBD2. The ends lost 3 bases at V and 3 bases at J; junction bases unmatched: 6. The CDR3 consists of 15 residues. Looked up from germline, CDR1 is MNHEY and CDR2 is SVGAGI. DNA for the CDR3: TGTGCCAGCAGTTATCCTAGCGGGACGGGCTACGAGCAGTACTTC. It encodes CASSYPSGTGYEQYF.

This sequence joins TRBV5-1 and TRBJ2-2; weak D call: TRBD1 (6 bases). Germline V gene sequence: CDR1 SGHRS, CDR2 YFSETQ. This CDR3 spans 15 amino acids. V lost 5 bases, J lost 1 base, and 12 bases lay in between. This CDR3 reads CASSIQGWNTGELFF. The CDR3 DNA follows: TGCGCCAGCAGTATCCAGGGGTGGAACACCGGGGAGCTGTTTTTT.

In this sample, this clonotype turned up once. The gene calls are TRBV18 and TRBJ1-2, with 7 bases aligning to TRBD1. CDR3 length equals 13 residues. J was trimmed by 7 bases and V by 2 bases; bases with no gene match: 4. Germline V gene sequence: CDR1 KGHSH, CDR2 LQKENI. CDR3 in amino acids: CASSPGGGSGYTF. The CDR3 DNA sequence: TGTGCCAGCTCACCAGGAGGGGGCTCTGGCTACACCTTC.

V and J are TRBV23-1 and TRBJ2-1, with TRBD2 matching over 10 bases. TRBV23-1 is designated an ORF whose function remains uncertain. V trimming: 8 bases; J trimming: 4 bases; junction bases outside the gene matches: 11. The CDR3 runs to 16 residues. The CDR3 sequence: CASLLYGLADYNEQFF. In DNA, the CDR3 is TGCGCCAGCCTTTTATATGGACTAGCGGATTACAATGAGCAGTTCTTC.

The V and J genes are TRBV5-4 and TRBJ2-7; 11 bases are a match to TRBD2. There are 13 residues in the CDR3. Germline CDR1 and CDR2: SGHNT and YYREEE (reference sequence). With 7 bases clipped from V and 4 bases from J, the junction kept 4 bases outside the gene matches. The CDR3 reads CASGTSGEYEQYF. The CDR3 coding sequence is TGTGCCAGCGGGACTAGCGGAGAGTACGAGCAGTACTTC.

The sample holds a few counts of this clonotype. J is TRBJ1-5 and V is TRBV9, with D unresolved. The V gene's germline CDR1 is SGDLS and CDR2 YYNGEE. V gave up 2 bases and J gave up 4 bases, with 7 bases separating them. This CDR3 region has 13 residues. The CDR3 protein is CASSVADNQPQHF. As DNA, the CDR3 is TGTGCCAGCAGCGTGGCCGATAATCAGCCCCAGCATTTT.

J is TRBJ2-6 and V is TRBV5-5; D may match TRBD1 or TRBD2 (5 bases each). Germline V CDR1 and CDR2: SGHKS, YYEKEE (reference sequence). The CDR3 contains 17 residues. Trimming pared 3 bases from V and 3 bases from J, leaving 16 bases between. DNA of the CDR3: TGTGCCAGCAGCTCCCGGGACCGAACCGGTGGGGCCAACGTCCTGACTTTC. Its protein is CASSSRDRTGGANVLTF.

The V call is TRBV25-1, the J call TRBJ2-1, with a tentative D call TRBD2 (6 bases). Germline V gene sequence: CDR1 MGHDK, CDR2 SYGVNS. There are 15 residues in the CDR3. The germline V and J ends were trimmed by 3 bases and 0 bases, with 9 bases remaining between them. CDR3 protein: CASSEGLSSYNEQFF. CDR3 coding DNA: TGTGCCAGCAGTGAGGGACTGAGCTCCTACAATGAGCAGTTCTTC.

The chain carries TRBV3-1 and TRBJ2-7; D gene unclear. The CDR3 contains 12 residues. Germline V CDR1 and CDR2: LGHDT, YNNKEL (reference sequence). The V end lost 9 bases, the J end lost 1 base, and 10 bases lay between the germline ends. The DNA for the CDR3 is TGTGCCAGTAAATTGCATTCCTACGAGCAGTACTTC. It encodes CASKLHSYEQYF.

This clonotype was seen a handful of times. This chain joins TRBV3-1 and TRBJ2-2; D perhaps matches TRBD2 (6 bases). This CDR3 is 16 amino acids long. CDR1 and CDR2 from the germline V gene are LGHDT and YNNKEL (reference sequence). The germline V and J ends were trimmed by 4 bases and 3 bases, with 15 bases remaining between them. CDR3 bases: TGTGCCAGCAGCCTTCGGAGGGCTAGTCACACCGGGGAGCTGTTTTTT. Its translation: CASSLRRASHTGELFF. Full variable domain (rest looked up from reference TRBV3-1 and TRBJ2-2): DTAVSQTPKYLVTQMGNDKSIKCEQNLGHDTMYWYKQDSKKFLKIMFSYNNKELIINETVPNRFSPKSPDKAHLNLHINSLELGDSAVYFCASSLRRASHTGELFFGEGSRLTVL.

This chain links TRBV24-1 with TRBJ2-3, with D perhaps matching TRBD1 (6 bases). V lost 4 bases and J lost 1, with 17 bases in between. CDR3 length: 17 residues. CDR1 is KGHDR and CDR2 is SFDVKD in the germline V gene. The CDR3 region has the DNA TGTGCCACCAGTGACGGAAGGGGGTGGACCGGCACAGATACGCAGTATTTT. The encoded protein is CATSDGRGWTGTDTQYF.

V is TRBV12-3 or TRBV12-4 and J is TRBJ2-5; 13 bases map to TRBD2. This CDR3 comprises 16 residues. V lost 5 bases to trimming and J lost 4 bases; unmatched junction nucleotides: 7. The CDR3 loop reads CASSLTSGRGSETQYF. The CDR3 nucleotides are TGTGCCAGCAGTCTCACTAGCGGGAGGGGGTCAGAGACCCAGTACTTC.

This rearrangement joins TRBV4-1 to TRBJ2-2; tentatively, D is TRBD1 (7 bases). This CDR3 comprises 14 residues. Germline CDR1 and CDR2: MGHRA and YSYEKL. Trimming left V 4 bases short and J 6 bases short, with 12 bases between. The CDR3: CASSLPGGSGELFF. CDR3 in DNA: TGCGCCAGCAGCCTTCCAGGGGGGTCCGGGGAGCTGTTTTTT.

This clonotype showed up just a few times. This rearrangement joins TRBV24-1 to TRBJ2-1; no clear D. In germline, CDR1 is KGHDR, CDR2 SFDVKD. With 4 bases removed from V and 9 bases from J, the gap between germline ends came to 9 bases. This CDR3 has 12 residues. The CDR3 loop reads CATSDPPGEQFF. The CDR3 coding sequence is TGTGCCACCAGTGACCCCCCTGGTGAGCAGTTCTTC.

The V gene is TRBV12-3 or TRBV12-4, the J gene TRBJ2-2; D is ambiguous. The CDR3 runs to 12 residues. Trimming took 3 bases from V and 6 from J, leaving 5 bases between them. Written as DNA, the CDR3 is TGTGCCAGCAGTTTGAAATCCGGGGAGCTGTTTTTT. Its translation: CASSLKSGELFF.

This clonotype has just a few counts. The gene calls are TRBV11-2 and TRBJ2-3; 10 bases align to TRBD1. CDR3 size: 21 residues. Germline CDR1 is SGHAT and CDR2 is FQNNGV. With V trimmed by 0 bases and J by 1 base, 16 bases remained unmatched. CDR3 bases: TGTGCCAGCAGCTTAGAGGGTTATGGGACAGGGGCGTACTTCGGCACAGATACGCAGTATTTT. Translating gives CASSLEGYGTGAYFGTDTQYF.

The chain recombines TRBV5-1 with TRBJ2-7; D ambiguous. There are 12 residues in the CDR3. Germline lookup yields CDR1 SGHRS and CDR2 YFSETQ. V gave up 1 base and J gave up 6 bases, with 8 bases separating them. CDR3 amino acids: CASSLTTSEQYF. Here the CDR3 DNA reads TGCGCCAGCAGCTTGACGACGTCCGAGCAGTACTTC.

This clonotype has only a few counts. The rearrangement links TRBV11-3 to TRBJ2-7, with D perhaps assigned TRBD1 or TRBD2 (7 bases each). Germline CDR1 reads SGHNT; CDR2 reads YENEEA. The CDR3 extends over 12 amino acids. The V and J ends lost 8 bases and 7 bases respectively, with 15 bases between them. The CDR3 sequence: CASGRQGGEQYF. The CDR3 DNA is TGTGCCAGCGGACGACAGGGAGGGGAGCAGTACTTC.